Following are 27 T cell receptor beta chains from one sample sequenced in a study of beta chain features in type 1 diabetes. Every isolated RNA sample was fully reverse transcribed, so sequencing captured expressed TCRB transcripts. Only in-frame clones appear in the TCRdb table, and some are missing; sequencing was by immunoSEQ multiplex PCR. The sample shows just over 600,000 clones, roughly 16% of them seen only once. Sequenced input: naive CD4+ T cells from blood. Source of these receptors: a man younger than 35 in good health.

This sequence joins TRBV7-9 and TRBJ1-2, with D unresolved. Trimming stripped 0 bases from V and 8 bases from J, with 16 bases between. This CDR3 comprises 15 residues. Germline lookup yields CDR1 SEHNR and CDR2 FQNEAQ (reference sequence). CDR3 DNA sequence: TGTGCCAGCAGCTTAGCTTGGGGAACCTTGGGGGGCTACACCTTC. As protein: CASSLAWGTLGGYTF.

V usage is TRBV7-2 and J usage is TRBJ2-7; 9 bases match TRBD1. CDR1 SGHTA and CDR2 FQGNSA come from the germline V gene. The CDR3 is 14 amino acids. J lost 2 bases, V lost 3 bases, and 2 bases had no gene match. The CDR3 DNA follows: TGTGCCAGCAGCTTCGACAGGGGGGCCTACGAGCAGTACTTC. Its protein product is CASSFDRGAYEQYF.

As DNA, the CDR3 is TGTGCCAGCAGCTTGTCCATCGGGAGGGGAGCCCCCGGGGAGCTGTTTTTT. Translated: CASSLSIGRGAPGELFF. The chain recombines TRBV5-6 with TRBJ2-2, with TRBD2 identical over 8 bases. Germline V gives CDR1 SGHDT, CDR2 YYEEEE. The CDR3 sequence is 17 residues long. V dropped 1 base and J dropped 6; count of bases not matched to a gene: 11.

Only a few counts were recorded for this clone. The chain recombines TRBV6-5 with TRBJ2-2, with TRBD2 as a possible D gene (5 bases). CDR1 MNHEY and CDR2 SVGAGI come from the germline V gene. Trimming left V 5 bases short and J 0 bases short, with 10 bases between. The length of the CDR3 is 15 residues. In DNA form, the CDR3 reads TGTGCCAGCAGTGGTAGCGTCCCGAACACCGGGGAGCTGTTTTTT. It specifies CASSGSVPNTGELFF.

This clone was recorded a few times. The CDR3 spells CASSIDLPGLAGANVLTF. The CDR3 bases are TGTGCCAGTAGTATAGATCTTCCAGGGCTCGCTGGGGCCAACGTCCTGACTTTC. The rearrangement joins TRBV19 to TRBJ2-6; possible D gene TRBD1, 5 bases. V was pared by 0 bases and J by 2 bases, with 14 bases between. Germline values: CDR1 LNHDA, CDR2 SQIVND (reference sequence). The CDR3 has 18 residues.

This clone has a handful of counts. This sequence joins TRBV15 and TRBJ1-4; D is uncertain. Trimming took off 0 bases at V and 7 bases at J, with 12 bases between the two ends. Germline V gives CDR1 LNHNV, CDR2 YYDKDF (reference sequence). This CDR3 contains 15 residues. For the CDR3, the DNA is TGTGCCACCAGCAGAGATCGCCTGAGGGCTGAAAAACTGTTTTTT. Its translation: CATSRDRLRAEKLFF.

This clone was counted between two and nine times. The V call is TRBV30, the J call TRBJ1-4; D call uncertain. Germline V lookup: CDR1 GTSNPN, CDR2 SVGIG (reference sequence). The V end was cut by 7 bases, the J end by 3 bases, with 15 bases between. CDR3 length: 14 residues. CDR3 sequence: CAFYRLSSNEKLFF. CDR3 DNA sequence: TGTGCCTTTTACAGACTCAGCTCTAATGAAAAACTGTTTTTT.

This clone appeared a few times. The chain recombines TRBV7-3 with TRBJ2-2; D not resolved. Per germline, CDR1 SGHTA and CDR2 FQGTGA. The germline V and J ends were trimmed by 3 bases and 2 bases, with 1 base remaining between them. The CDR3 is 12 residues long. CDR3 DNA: TGTGCCAGCAGCTTTAACACCGGGGAGCTGTTTTTT. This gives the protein CASSFNTGELFF.

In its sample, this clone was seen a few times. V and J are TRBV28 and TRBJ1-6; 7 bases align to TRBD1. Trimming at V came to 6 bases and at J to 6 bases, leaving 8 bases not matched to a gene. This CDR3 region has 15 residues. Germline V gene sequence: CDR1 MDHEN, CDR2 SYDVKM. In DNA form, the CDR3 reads TGTGCCAGCAGCTGGGAGGGACAGCTTAATTCACCCCTCCACTTT. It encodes CASSWEGQLNSPLHF.

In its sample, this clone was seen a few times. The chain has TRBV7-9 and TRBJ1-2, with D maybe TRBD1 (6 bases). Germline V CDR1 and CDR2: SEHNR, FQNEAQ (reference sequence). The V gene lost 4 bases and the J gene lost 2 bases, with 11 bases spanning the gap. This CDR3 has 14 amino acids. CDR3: CASSSYTGNYGYTF. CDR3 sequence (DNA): TGTGCCAGCAGCTCCTATACAGGGAACTATGGCTACACCTTC.

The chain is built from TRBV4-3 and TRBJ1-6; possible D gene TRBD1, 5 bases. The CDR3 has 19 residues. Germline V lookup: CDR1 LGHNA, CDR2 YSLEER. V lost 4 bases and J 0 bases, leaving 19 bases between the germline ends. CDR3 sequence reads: CASSPGNGSSSSYNSPLHF. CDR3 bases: TGCGCCAGCAGCCCAGGGAACGGCAGTAGCAGCTCCTATAATTCACCCCTCCACTTT.

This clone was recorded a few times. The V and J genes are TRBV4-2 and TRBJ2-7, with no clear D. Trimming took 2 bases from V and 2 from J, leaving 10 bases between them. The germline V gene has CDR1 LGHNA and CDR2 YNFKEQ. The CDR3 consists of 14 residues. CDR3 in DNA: TGTGCCAGCAGCCAAATCCAGTCTGCCTACGAGCAGTACTTC. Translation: CASSQIQSAYEQYF.

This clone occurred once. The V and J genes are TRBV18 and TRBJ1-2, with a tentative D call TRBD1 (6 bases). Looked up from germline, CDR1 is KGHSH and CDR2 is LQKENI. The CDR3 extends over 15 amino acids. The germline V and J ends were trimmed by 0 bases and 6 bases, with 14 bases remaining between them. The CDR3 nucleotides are TGTGCCAGCTCACCACCGACTACAGGGATGGATGGCTACACCTTC. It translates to CASSPPTTGMDGYTF. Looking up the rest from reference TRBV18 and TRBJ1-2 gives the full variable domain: NAGVMQNPRHLVRRRGQEARLRCSPMKGHSHVYWYRQLPEEGLKFMVYLQKENIIDESGMPKERFSAEFPKEGPSILRIQQVVRGDSAAYFCASSPPTTGMDGYTFGSGTRLTVV.

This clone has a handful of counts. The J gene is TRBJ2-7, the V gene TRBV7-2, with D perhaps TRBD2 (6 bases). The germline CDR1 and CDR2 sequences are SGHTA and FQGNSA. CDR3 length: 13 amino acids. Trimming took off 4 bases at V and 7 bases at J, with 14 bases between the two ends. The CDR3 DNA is TGTGCCAGCAGCTCACCGACCCGGGGGGAGCAGTACTTC. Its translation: CASSSPTRGEQYF.

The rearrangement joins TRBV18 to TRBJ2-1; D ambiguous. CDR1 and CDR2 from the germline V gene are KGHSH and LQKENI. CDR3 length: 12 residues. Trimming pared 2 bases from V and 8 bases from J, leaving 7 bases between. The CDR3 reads CASSPFGDEQFF. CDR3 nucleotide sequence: TGTGCCAGCTCACCATTCGGCGATGAGCAGTTCTTC.

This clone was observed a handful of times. The CDR3 loop is CASCRDFLRETQYF. The CDR3 bases are TGCGCCAGCTGCCGGGACTTCCTTCGGGAGACCCAGTACTTC. This chain joins TRBV5-1 and TRBJ2-5; the D gene is possibly TRBD2 (6 bases). Trimming took 7 bases from V and 5 from J, leaving 18 bases between them. The germline V gene encodes CDR1 SGHRS and CDR2 YFSETQ. This CDR3 comprises 14 residues.

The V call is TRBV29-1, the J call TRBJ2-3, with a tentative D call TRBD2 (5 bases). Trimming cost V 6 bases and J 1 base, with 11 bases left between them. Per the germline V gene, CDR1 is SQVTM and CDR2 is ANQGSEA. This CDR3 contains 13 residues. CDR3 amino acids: CSVSAGGTDTQYF. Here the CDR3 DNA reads TGCAGCGTCTCCGCCGGGGGCACAGATACGCAGTATTTT.

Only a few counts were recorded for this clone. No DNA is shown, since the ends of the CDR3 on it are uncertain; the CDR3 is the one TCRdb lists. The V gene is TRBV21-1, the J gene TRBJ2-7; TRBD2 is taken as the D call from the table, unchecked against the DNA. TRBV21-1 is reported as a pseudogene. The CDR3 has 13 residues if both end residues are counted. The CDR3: CASTSDYPCEQYF.

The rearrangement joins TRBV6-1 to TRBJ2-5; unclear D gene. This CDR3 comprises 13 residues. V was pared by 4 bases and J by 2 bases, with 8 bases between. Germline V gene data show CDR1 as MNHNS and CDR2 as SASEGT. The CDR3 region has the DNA TGTGCCAGCAGTGGTCGAACGCAAGAGACCCAGTACTTC. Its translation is CASSGRTQETQYF.

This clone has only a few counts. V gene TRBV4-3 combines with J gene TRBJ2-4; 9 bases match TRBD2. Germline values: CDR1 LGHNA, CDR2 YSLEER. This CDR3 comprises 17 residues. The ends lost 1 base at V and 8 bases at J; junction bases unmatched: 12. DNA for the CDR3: TGCGCCAGCAGCCAAGGGGCTAGCGGGAACTGGAGGGACATTCAGTACTTC. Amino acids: CASSQGASGNWRDIQYF.

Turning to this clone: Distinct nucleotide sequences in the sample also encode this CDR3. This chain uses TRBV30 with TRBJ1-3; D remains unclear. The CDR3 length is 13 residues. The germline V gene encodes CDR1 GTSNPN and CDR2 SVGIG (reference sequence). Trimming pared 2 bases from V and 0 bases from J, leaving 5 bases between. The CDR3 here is CAWSRTSGNTIYF. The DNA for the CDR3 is TGTGCCTGGAGTAGGACCTCTGGAAACACCATATATTTT.

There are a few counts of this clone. The CDR3 DNA reads TGTGCCAGCAGCTCCCGCGACAGGGTGGTCTCACCCCTCCACTTT. As protein: CASSSRDRVVSPLHF. This sequence joins TRBV7-9 and TRBJ1-6; TRBD1 aligns across 7 bases. The V gene's germline CDR1 is SEHNR and CDR2 FQNEAQ (reference sequence). This CDR3 spans 15 amino acids. V shed 4 bases, J shed 10 bases, and the junction held 10 bases outside the gene matches.

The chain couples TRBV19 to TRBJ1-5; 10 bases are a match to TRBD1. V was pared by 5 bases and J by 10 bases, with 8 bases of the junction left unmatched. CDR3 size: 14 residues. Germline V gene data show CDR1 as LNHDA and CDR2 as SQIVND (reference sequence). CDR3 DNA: TGTGCCAGTAGTCCCCGGGACAGGGGCCCACCCCAGCATTTT. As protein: CASSPRDRGPPQHF.

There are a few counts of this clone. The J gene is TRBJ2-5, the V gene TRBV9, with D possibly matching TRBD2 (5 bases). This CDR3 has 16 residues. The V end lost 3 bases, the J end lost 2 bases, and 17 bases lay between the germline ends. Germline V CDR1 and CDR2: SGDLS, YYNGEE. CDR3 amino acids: CASSADVDKRQETQYF. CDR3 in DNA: TGTGCCAGCAGCGCTGACGTAGATAAGCGGCAAGAGACCCAGTACTTC.

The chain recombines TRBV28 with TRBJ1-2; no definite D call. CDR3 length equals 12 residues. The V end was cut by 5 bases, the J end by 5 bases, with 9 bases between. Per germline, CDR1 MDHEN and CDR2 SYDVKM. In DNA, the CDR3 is TGTGCCAGCAGTCCCCGGGAGTATGGCTACACCTTC. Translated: CASSPREYGYTF.

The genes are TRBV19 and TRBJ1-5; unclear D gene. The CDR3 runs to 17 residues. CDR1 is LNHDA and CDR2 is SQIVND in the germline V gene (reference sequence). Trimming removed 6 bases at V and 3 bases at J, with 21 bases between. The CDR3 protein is CASSPIASTAHNQPQHF. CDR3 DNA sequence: TGTGCCAGTAGCCCTATTGCCTCTACGGCCCACAATCAGCCCCAGCATTTT.

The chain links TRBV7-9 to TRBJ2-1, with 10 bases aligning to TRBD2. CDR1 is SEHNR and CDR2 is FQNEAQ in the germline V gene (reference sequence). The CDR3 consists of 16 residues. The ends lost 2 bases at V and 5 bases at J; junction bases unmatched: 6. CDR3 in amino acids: CASSLLGLAEDNEQFF. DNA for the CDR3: TGTGCCAGCAGCTTACTTGGACTAGCGGAGGACAATGAGCAGTTCTTC. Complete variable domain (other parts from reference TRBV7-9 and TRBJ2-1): DTGVSQNPRHKITKRGQNVTFRCDPISEHNRLYWYRQTLGQGPEFLTYFQNEAQLEKSRLLSDRFSAERPKGSFSTLEIQRTEQGDSAMYLCASSLLGLAEDNEQFFGPGTRLTVL.